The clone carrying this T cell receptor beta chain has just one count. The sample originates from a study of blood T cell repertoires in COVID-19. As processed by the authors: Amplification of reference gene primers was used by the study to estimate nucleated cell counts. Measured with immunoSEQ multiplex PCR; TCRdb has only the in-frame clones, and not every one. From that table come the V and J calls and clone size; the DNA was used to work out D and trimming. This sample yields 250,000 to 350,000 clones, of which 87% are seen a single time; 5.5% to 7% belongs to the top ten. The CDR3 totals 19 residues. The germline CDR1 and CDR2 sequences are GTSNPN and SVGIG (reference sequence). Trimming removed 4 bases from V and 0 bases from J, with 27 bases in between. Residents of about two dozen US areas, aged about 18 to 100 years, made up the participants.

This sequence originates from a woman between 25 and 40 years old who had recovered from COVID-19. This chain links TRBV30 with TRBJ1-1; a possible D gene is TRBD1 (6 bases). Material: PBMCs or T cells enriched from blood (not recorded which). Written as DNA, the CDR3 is TGTGCCTGGACGAGAGCATTTAGGCAGGGGAGGGCCCTGAACACTGAAGCTTTCTTT. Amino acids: CAWTRAFRQGRALNTEAFF.